These 19 T cell receptor beta chains were all obtained from the same sample, sequenced in a study of blood T cell repertoires in COVID-19. Sequenced by immunoSEQ multiplex PCR; TCRdb stores in-frame clones only, minus some. Of some 350,000 clones in the sample, around nine tenths were seen once. The sample comprised peripheral blood. These receptors all come from a human donor in a cohort sampled during active COVID-19.

The gene calls are TRBV6-4 and TRBJ2-7; D is ambiguous. Trimming pared 4 bases from V and 2 bases from J, leaving 3 bases between. CDR3 length: 11 residues. CDR1 and CDR2 (germline): MRHNA, SNTAGT. As DNA, the CDR3 is TGTGCCAGCAGTGGTACCTACGAGCAGTACTTC. This codes for CASSGTYEQYF.

This clone was seen just once. The chain joins TRBV7-9 to TRBJ1-2; TRBD1 agrees at 8 bases. The V gene's germline CDR1 is SEHNR and CDR2 FQNEAQ (reference sequence). The length of the CDR3 is 19 residues. Trimming took 4 bases from V and 3 from J; bases not matched to a gene: 19. The CDR3 DNA follows: TGTGCCAGCAGCTCTCACTTGACAGGGGATGGAACCCGTGACTATGGCTACACCTTC. Protein sequence: CASSSHLTGDGTRDYGYTF.

The chain recombines TRBV2 with TRBJ2-5, with 8 nucleotides matching TRBD1. The CDR3 totals 16 residues. Germline CDR1 SNHLY, CDR2 FYNNEI. J was trimmed by 4 bases and V by 8 bases; bases with no gene match: 15. CDR3 in amino acids: CASSLRQGRVGETQYF. The CDR3 DNA reads TGTGCCAGCTCTTTGAGACAGGGGAGAGTAGGAGAGACCCAGTACTTC.

The chain is built from TRBV4-1 and TRBJ1-1; D ambiguous. The V end lost 1 base, the J end lost 2 bases, and 11 bases lay between the germline ends. Germline V lookup: CDR1 MGHRA, CDR2 YSYEKL. CDR3 size: 15 residues. CDR3 nucleotide sequence: TGCGCCAGCAGCCAAGTTAGAGGCGGAAACACTGAAGCTTTCTTT. Translating gives CASSQVRGGNTEAFF.

The gene calls are TRBV7-3 and TRBJ1-1, with 8 nucleotides matching TRBD1. Germline V gene data show CDR1 as SGHTA and CDR2 as FQGTGA. CDR3 length: 14 residues. V was clipped by 3 bases and J by 11 bases; unmatched bases: 11. Here the CDR3 DNA reads TGTGCCAGCAGCTTTTCGGGACAGGAGCCCGCGGCTTTCTTT. This sequence encodes CASSFSGQEPAAFF.

Points on this clone: Other nucleotide sequences from this sample produce the same CDR3. The chain employs TRBV5-1 and TRBJ2-2; TRBD1 aligns across 9 bases. This CDR3 has 15 residues. With 4 bases clipped from V and 2 bases from J, the junction kept 3 bases outside the gene matches. CDR1 and CDR2 (germline): SGHRS, YFSETQ. The CDR3 sequence is CASSVDRGNTGELFF. CDR3 sequence (DNA): TGCGCCAGCAGCGTGGACAGGGGCAACACCGGGGAGCTGTTTTTT.

V usage is TRBV7-9 and J usage is TRBJ2-3; 9 bases are shared with TRBD2. With 6 bases clipped from V and 6 bases from J, the junction kept 10 bases outside the gene matches. The germline CDR1 and CDR2 sequences are SEHNR and FQNEAQ (reference sequence). The CDR3 contains 15 residues. CDR3 bases: TGTGCCAGCAGATTTAGCGGGGGCCCCGGGGATACGCAGTATTTT. Translating it yields CASRFSGGPGDTQYF.

The chain combines TRBV5-4 with TRBJ1-2, with a weak D call TRBD1 (6 bases). Germline V gene lookup returns CDR1 SGHNT and CDR2 YYREEE (reference sequence). The V end lost 0 bases, the J end lost 8 bases, and 14 bases lay between the germline ends. The CDR3 is made up of 14 amino acids. In DNA, the CDR3 is TGTGCCAGCAGCTTGGTGGACAGCTTAGGGGGCTACACCTTC. Translated, it gives CASSLVDSLGGYTF.

This clone appeared a few times. This chain connects TRBV2 to TRBJ1-1; D is possibly TRBD1 (6 bases). Germline V gene data show CDR1 as SNHLY and CDR2 as FYNNEI. With 9 bases removed from V and 7 bases from J, the gap between germline ends came to 18 bases. This CDR3 has 13 residues. The CDR3 region is CASGQPGGIEAFF. The CDR3 DNA reads TGTGCCAGTGGACAGCCAGGCGGTATTGAAGCTTTCTTT. Based on the CDR3 plus reference TRBV2 and TRBJ1-1, the full variable domain is EPEVTQTPSHQVTQMGQEVILRCVPISNHLYFYWYRQILGQKVEFLVSFYNNEISEKSEIFDDQFSVERPDGSNFTLKIRSTKLEDSAMYFCASGQPGGIEAFFGQGTRLTVV.

This chain links TRBV4-1 with TRBJ2-1, with 14 nucleotides matching TRBD2. Trimming removed 0 bases from V and 3 bases from J; junction bases left unmatched: 7. The CDR3 is 19 amino acids. Germline values: CDR1 MGHRA, CDR2 YSYEKL. The CDR3 protein is CASSQDRRLAGGDYNEQFF. The CDR3 DNA is TGCGCCAGCAGCCAAGATCGAAGACTAGCGGGAGGGGACTACAATGAGCAGTTCTTC.

This chain connects TRBV7-9 to TRBJ2-3, with D perhaps TRBD2 (6 bases). Per germline, CDR1 SEHNR and CDR2 FQNEAQ (reference sequence). The CDR3 runs 17 residues. Between the trimmed V and J ends, which lost 2 bases and 3 bases, there was a span of 18 bases. CDR3 sequence: CASSLNRVTRNTDTQYF. The DNA of the CDR3 is TGTGCCAGCAGCTTAAATAGGGTGACTAGAAATACAGATACGCAGTATTTT. Together with reference TRBV7-9 and TRBJ2-3, the CDR3 gives the full variable domain: DTGVSQNPRHKITKRGQNVTFRCDPISEHNRLYWYRQTLGQGPEFLTYFQNEAQLEKSRLLSDRFSAERPKGSFSTLEIQRTEQGDSAMYLCASSLNRVTRNTDTQYFGPGTRLTVL.

This clone has only one observation. The V gene is TRBV19, the J gene TRBJ1-6; D is undetermined. The ends were cut back, 3 bases at V and 0 bases at J, with 6 bases in the middle. The V gene's germline CDR1 is LNHDA and CDR2 SQIVND (reference sequence). The CDR3 contains 15 residues. In DNA, the CDR3 is TGTGCCAGTAGTATCGAGAGCTCCTATAATTCACCCCTCCACTTT. As protein: CASSIESSYNSPLHF.

V gene TRBV4-2 combines with J gene TRBJ2-7; D perhaps matches TRBD2 (6 bases). The CDR3 is 14 residues long. The V and J ends lost 1 base and 7 bases respectively, with 14 bases between them. Germline V gene data show CDR1 as LGHNA and CDR2 as YNFKEQ. The chain's CDR3 is CASSQGILAGEQYF. In DNA form, the CDR3 reads TGTGCCAGCAGCCAAGGGATACTAGCTGGAGAGCAGTACTTC.

The chain combines TRBV9 with TRBJ2-1, with TRBD1 identical over 8 bases. CDR1 SGDLS and CDR2 YYNGEE come from the germline V gene. The CDR3 is 15 residues long. J gave up 5 bases and V 3 bases, and 7 bases lay outside the gene matches. CDR3 region: CASSEQGATNNEQFF. For the CDR3, the DNA is TGTGCCAGCAGCGAGCAGGGGGCGACCAACAATGAGCAGTTCTTC.

V and J are TRBV28 and TRBJ2-7; perhaps TRBD2 as D (5 bases). Germline assignment: CDR1 MDHEN and CDR2 SYDVKM. The CDR3 has 12 amino acids. Trimming removed 5 bases from V and 12 bases from J, with 17 bases in between. The CDR3: CASSPSDSRRYF. DNA for the CDR3: TGTGCCAGCAGTCCCTCGGACTCCAGAAGGTACTTC.

The chain combines TRBV3-1 (or the pseudogene TRBV3-2) with TRBJ2-7; 9 bases agree with TRBD2. The CDR3 has 15 residues. V was pared by 4 bases and J by 1 base, with 5 bases of the junction left unmatched. Germline values: CDR1 LGHDT, CDR2 YNNKEL (reference sequence). The CDR3 DNA reads as TGTGCCAGCAGCCGCGGACTAGCGACGTCCTACGAGCAGTACTTC. This translates into CASSRGLATSYEQYF.

V and J are TRBV30 and TRBJ1-2; no definite D call. CDR3 length: 12 residues. Germline V CDR1 and CDR2: GTSNPN, SVGIG (reference sequence). V was pared by 3 bases and J by 4 bases, with 9 bases between. CDR3 nucleotides: TGTGCCTGGAGGCGGCTCCTCTATGGCTACACCTTC. Translating gives CAWRRLLYGYTF.

J is TRBJ2-2 and V is TRBV29-1, with 7 bases fitting TRBD2. CDR1 is SQVTM, CDR2 ANQGSEA, per germline. The trim removed 4 bases at V and 4 bases at J, leaving 0 bases unmatched. This CDR3 is 12 amino acids long. The CDR3 sequence is CSVGGGTGELFF. The CDR3 DNA is TGCAGCGTTGGGGGGGGCACCGGGGAGCTGTTTTTT.

The chain employs TRBV6-6 and TRBJ1-5, with 9 bases aligning to TRBD1. V lost 6 bases to trimming and J lost 1 base; unmatched junction nucleotides: 4. Germline assignment: CDR1 MNHNY and CDR2 SVGAGI (reference sequence). This CDR3 comprises 15 residues. CDR3 bases: TGTGCCAGCAGCGACAGGGGGGGGAGCAATCAGCCCCAGCATTTT. Its translation: CASSDRGGSNQPQHF.